A selection of T cell receptor beta chains follows, all from one sample in a study of early T cells in non-severe SARS-CoV-2 infection. TCRdb redid the calling of the 5' RACE reads with MiXCR, one entry per CDR3 protein. The sample has tens of thousands of distinct CDR3 sequences, approximately 6.2% seen once; the top ten hold roughly 20%. The starting material was whole blood, obtained at baseline. These receptor sequences come from an adult who was a healthcare worker with PCR-confirmed SARS-CoV-2 infection or an uninfected control (not recorded which). Each CDR3 is given with its conserved first and last residue. A D gene is named only where the DNA matches it firmly. Clone size, where shown, is once, few, many, or a class for clones that have expanded.

d_call j_call v_call clone_size cdr3_nt cdr3_aa
NA TRBJ2-7 TRBV7-2 few TGTGCCAGCAGCTTGGTACAGGGGAGCCCCCGGGAGGAGTACTTC CASSLVQGSPREEYF
NA TRBJ2-7 TRBV7-9 many TGTGCCAGCAGCTTAGAAGGGACCGGAGTCTACGAGCAGTACTTC CASSLEGTGVYEQYF
TRBD2 TRBJ2-2 TRBV7-9 few TGTGCCAGCCTGGGACTAGCGGGCTGGGAGCTGTTTTTT CASLGLAGWELFF
NA TRBJ2-1 TRBV5-4 many TGTGCCAGCAGCCCACCCCCATCAGGCTCCTACAATGAGCAGTTCTTC CASSPPPSGSYNEQFF
NA TRBJ2-7 TRBV11-2 few TGTGCCAGCAGCTTATCTATGGCCTACGAGCAGTACTTC CASSLSMAYEQYF
TRBD1 TRBJ2-2 TRBV7-6 many TGTGCCAGCCAGACAGGGTCGAAGTCCGGGGAGCTGTTTTTT CASQTGSKSGELFF
NA TRBJ1-1 TRBV20-1 NA TGCAGTGCTAGAGATGGGGCGAGGGCTGAAGCTTTCTTT CSARDGARAEAFF
NA TRBJ2-7 TRBV21-1 NA TGTGCCAGCAGCAACCGGGACACTTGCCTCTCCTACGAGCAGTACTTC CASSNRDTCLSYEQYF
TRBD2 TRBJ2-1 TRBV12-3/TRBV12-4 NA TGTGCCAGCAGTGGTCGCGGGAGGGCCTCCTACAATGAGCAGTTCTTC CASSGRGRASYNEQFF
TRBD1 TRBJ2-7 TRBV11-2 many TGTGCCAGCAGCACCTCCGGGACAGCTTTCACCTACGAGCAGTACTTC CASSTSGTAFTYEQYF
TRBD1 TRBJ1-1 TRBV18 many TGTGCCAGCTCACCCAGGGGGGCGCAGACTGAAGCTTTCTTT CASSPRGAQTEAFF
NA TRBJ2-3 TRBV6-2/TRBV6-3 NA TGTGCCAGCAGTTACCTCGGGATTTCCGACTATACGCAGTATTTT CASSYLGISDYTQYF
NA TRBJ2-7 TRBV20-1 many TGCAGTGCTAGTGAGGGCGTGATCTACGAGCAGTACTTC CSASEGVIYEQYF
TRBD1 TRBJ2-5 TRBV20-1 many TGCAGTGCCCCGGGACAGGGTAGGCAGACCCAGTACTTC CSAPGQGRQTQYF
NA TRBJ1-5 TRBV6-6 NA TGTGCCAGCAGTTATTCGTATTTACAGCCCCAGCATTTT CASSYSYLQPQHF
NA TRBJ1-3 TRBV29-1 NA TGCAGCGTCCAGGATCTCCCAGCCATATATTTT CSVQDLPAIYF
NA TRBJ1-1 TRBV20-1 NA TGCAGTGGCCGGGACACCAACACTGAAGCTTTCTTT CSGRDTNTEAFF
TRBD1 TRBJ1-1 TRBV6-2/TRBV6-3 many TGTGCCAGCAGTGGGCGGTACAGGGGAACTGAAGCTTTCTTT CASSGRYRGTEAFF